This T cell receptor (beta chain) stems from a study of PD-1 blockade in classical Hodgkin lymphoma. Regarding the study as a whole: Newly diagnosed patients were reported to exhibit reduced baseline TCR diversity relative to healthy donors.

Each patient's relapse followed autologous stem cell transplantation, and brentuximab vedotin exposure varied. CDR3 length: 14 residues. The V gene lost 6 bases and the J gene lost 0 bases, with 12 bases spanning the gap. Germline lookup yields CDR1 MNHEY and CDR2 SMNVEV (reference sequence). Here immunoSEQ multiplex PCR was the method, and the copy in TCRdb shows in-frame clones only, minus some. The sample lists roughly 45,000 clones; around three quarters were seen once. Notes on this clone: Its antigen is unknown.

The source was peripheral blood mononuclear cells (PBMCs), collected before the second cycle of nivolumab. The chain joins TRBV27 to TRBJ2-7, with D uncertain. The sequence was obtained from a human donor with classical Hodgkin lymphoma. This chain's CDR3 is CASRPTSLSYEQYF. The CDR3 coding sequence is TGTGCCAGCAGGCCTACCTCCCTCTCCTACGAGCAGTACTTC.